A selection of T cell receptor beta chains follows, all from one sample in a study of blood T cell repertoires in COVID-19. The data were produced by immunoSEQ multiplex PCR, yet TCRdb's version contains in-frame clones alone and is incomplete. The repertoire has 200,000 to 250,000 clones, 80% to 90% of them found once; the top ten carry around 2.6%. The sequenced sample was PBMCs or T cells enriched from blood (not recorded which). These receptors all come from a woman aged 25 to 45 with acute COVID-19. Both conserved end residues are part of each CDR3. Fields, in order: J gene, clone size, D gene, V gene, CDR3 DNA, CDR3 protein. The D gene is left open where the match is weak. Size is omitted from some rows. Given values are once, few, many or a class for expanded clones.

>TRBJ1-2|NA|TRBD1|TRBV25-1
TGTGCCAGCAGTGAATGGTCGTGGGACAGGGGGACAGGCTACACCTTC
CASSEWSWDRGTGYTF
>TRBJ2-7|few|NA|TRBV3-1/TRBV3-2
TGTGCCAGCAGCCAAGGACGGGGCTACGAGCAGTACTTC
CASSQGRGYEQYF
>TRBJ2-4|NA|NA|TRBV27
TGTGCCAGCAGGCCCGGAGGGGGCCAAAACATTCAGTACTTC
CASRPGGGQNIQYF
>TRBJ1-2|NA|NA|TRBV10-3
TGTGCCATCAGCGACTGGACAGAGTCTAACTATGGCTACACCTTC
CAISDWTESNYGYTF
>TRBJ1-5|NA|NA|TRBV12-5
TGTGCTAGCCGTCGGGTCAATCAGCCCCAGCATTTT
CASRRVNQPQHF
>TRBJ1-6|NA|TRBD1|TRBV27
TGTGCCAGCAGTTCTCACCCAGACAGGGCAGGATCACCCCTCCACTTT
CASSSHPDRAGSPLHF
>TRBJ1-2|few|NA|TRBV19
TGTGCCAGCAAACAGGGATTTATTTCCTATGGCTACACCTTC
CASKQGFISYGYTF
>TRBJ2-5|NA|TRBD2|TRBV19
TGTGCCAGTAGTATCGGGGCTGGGGGGGGACTACAAGAGACCCAGTACTTC
CASSIGAGGGLQETQYF
>TRBJ1-5|NA|NA|TRBV5-8
TGTGCCAGCAGCTTAACCTCACAGCTCAGCACAAGCAATCAGCCCCAGCATTTT
CASSLTSQLSTSNQPQHF
>TRBJ2-2|NA|TRBD1|TRBV7-2
TGTGCCAGCAGCTTCAGGGGGCTGGTGGAAACCGGGGAGCTGTTTTTT
CASSFRGLVETGELFF
>TRBJ1-1|NA|TRBD1|TRBV5-1
TGCGCCAGCAGCTTCTTTGTAGGACAGGGGAACACTGAAGCTTTCTTT
CASSFFVGQGNTEAFF
>TRBJ1-2|NA|TRBD1|TRBV29-1
TGCAGCGCCGCCCGGGACAGGGGTGGGTATGGCTACACCTTC
CSAARDRGGYGYTF
>TRBJ1-1|NA|NA|TRBV18
TGTGCCAGCTCAGATTCGACAGAGCCGGGCACTGAAGCTTTCTTT
CASSDSTEPGTEAFF
>TRBJ1-2|NA|NA|TRBV19
TGTGCCAGTAGTATCCCAGGGGACTATGGCTACACCTTC
CASSIPGDYGYTF
>TRBJ1-5|NA|NA|TRBV6-2/TRBV6-3
TGTGCCAGCAGTTACCGCCGAGGGGGACAGCCCCAGCATTTT
CASSYRRGGQPQHF
>TRBJ2-2|NA|TRBD1|TRBV5-1
TGCGCCAGCAGCTGGAAATCCGGGACAGGGGTATCCGGGGAGCTGTTTTTT
CASSWKSGTGVSGELFF
>TRBJ1-3|NA|NA|TRBV28
TGTGCCAGCAGTTTAGACAGGGGAAACACCATATATTTT
CASSLDRGNTIYF